This T cell receptor (beta chain) was captured by sequencing in a study of blood T cell repertoires in COVID-19. Study-wide background: T cells, B-cell-depleted T cells, or PBMCs supplied cDNA or gDNA.

Participants, roughly 18 to 100 years old, spanned about 26 US areas. As originally analysed: Researchers report that nucleated cell counts were estimated from reference gene primer amplification. Measured with immunoSEQ multiplex PCR; TCRdb has only the in-frame clones, and not every one. The D gene and trimming were derived from the DNA, and the V and J assignments and clone size from that table. The sample includes hundreds of thousands of clones, 80% to 90% of them seen just once. The CDR3 spans 15 residues. Deletions cut 8 bases from V and 0 bases from J, with 17 bases between. Per germline, CDR1 ENHRY and CDR2 SYGVKD.

The rearrangement uses TRBV10-3 and TRBJ2-7, with D maybe TRBD1 (6 bases). The sequencing input was PBMCs or T cells enriched from blood (not recorded which). This TCR derives from a man between 25 and 39 years old who had recovered from COVID-19. The CDR3 bases are TGTGCCATCTCCGGTGCCAGGGGCCTCTCCTACGAGCAGTACTTC. It translates to CAISGARGLSYEQYF.